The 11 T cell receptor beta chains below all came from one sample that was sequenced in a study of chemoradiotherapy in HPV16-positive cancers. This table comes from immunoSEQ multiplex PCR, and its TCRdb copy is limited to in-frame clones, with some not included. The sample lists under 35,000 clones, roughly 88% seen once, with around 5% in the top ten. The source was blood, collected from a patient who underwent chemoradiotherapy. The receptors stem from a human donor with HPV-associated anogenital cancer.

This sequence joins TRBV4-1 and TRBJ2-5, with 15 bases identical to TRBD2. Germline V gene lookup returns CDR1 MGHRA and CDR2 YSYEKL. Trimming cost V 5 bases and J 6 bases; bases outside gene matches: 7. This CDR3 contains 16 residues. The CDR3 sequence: CASSKDGTSGGQTQYF. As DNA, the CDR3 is TGCGCCAGCAGCAAGGACGGGACTAGCGGGGGGCAGACCCAGTACTTC.

CDR3 DNA: TGTGCCAGCAGCCTTACAGGGGGCGCGAATGAAGCTTTCTTT. The encoded protein is CASSLTGGANEAFF. V is TRBV7-6 and J is TRBJ1-1; 9 nucleotides match TRBD1. This CDR3 is 14 amino acids long. With V trimmed by 5 bases and J by 7 bases, 8 bases remained unmatched. The germline V gene has CDR1 SGHVS and CDR2 FNYEAQ.

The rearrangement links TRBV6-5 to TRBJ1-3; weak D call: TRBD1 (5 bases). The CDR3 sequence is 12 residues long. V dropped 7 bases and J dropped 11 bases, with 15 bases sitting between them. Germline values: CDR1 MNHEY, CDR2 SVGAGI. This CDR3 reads CASTRGLGSIYF. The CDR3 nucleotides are TGTGCCAGCACCCGGGGCCTTGGCTCCATATATTTT.

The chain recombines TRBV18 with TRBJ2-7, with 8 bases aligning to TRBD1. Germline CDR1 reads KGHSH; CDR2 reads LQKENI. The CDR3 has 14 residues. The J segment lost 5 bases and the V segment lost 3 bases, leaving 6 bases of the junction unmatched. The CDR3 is CASSPGQGWHEQYF. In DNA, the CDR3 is TGTGCCAGCTCACCTGGACAGGGTTGGCACGAGCAGTACTTC. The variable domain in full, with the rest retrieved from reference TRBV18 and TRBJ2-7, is NAGVMQNPRHLVRRRGQEARLRCSPMKGHSHVYWYRQLPEEGLKFMVYLQKENIIDESGMPKERFSAEFPKEGPSILRIQQVVRGDSAAYFCASSPGQGWHEQYFGPGTRLTVT.

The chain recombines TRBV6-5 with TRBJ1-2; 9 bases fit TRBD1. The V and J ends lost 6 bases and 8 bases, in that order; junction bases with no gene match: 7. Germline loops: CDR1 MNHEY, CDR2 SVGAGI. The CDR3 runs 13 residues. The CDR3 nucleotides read TGTGCCAGCAGACCCGGGACAGGGAAGGGCTACACCTTC. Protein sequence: CASRPGTGKGYTF.

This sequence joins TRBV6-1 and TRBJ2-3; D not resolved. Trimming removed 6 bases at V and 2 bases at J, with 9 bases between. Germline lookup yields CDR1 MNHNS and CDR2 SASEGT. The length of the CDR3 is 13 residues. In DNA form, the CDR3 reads TGTGCCAGCAGGGCTCCCTCCACAGATACGCAGTATTTT. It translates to CASRAPSTDTQYF.

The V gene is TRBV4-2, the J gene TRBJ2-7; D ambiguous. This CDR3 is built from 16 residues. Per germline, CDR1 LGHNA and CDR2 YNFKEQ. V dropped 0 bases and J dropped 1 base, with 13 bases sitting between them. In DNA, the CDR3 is TGTGCCAGCAGCCAAGAGGGTCCCAGAGTGTCCTACGAGCAGTACTTC. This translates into CASSQEGPRVSYEQYF.

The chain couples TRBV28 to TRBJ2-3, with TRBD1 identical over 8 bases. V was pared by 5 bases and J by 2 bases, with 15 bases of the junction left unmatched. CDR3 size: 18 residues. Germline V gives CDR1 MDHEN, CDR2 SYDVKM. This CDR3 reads CASSVSRGLGDSTDTQYF. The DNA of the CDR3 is TGTGCCAGCAGTGTATCCAGGGGGCTTGGAGATTCCACAGATACGCAGTATTTT.

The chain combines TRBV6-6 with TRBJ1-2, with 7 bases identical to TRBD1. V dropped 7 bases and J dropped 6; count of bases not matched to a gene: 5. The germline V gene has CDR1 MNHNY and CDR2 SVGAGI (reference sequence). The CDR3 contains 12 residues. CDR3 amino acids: CASTGDSNGYTF. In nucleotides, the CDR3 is TGTGCCAGCACTGGGGACAGCAATGGCTACACCTTC.

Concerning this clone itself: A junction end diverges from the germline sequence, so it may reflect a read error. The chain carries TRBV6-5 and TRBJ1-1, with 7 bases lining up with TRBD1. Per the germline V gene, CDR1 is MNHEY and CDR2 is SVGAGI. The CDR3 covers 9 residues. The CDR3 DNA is TGCGCAGGGGGCACTGAAGCTTTCTTT. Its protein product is CAGGTEAFF.

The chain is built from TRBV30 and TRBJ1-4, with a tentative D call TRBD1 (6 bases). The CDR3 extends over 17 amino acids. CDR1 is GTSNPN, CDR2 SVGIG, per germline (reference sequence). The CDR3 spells CAGEEQGAPKTNEKLFF. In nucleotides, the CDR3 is TGTGCTGGGGAGGAACAGGGTGCCCCGAAAACTAATGAAAAACTGTTTTTT.